This T cell receptor (beta chain) was profiled in a study of blood T cell repertoires in COVID-19. Study overall: From the United States, Italy and Spain came samples of acute and convalescent COVID-19. PBMCs, B-cell-depleted T cells, or T cells provided the cDNA or gDNA that made up the material.

Per the study methods: Researchers report that nucleated cell counts were estimated from reference gene primer amplification. TCRdb's table, derived via immunoSEQ multiplex PCR, lists solely in-frame clones and lacks some. V, J and clone size derive from that table, while D and trimming were established from the DNA sequence. The repertoire includes 120,000 to 150,000 clones, about 87% of them detected once, and more than 2% sits in the top ten. This CDR3 comprises 15 residues. Germline V gene data show CDR1 as SGHRS and CDR2 as YFSETQ. V was shortened by 0 bases and J by 5 bases, with 14 bases between the two germline ends.

The sequencing input was peripheral blood. This TCR was sampled from a human donor with COVID-19, enrolled during active disease. The donor label of this sample is uncertain. V is TRBV5-1 and J is TRBJ1-2, with unresolved D. This chain's CDR3 is CASSLAGGLSYGYTF. CDR3 DNA: TGCGCCAGCAGCTTGGCGGGCGGACTGTCATATGGCTACACCTTC.